This T cell receptor (beta chain) is drawn from a study of shared clonotypes between healthy human individuals. Study-wide findings and caveats: The represented genetic and exposure-history diversity was limited by the small number of donors. Across subsets, estimated richness was generally greater for naive than for memory populations.

Deletions cut 3 bases from V and 4 bases from J, with 16 bases between. Germline CDR1 is LNHDA and CDR2 is SQIVND (reference sequence). This CDR3 has 16 residues. Comment on this clone: Its target is unknown.

Only in-frame clones appear in the TCRdb table, and some are missing; sequencing was by immunoSEQ multiplex PCR. The sample lists 650,000 to 750,000 clones, approximately 79% occurring once. The sequenced sample was memory CD4+ T cells sorted from blood. Noted subset: CD45RA-negative fraction. The sequence came from a woman aged 30 to 39 in good health. V and J are TRBV19 and TRBJ1-5; D remains ambiguous. The CDR3 sequence: CASSIEAVSINQPQHF. Here the CDR3 DNA reads TGTGCCAGTAGTATTGAGGCAGTCTCGATTAATCAGCCCCAGCATTTT. Combining the CDR3 with reference TRBV19 and TRBJ1-5 gives the whole variable domain DGGITQSPKYLFRKEGQNVTLSCEQNLNHDAMYWYRQDPGQGLRLIYYSQIVNDFQKGDIAEGYSVSREKKESFPLTVTSAQKNPTAFYLCASSIEAVSINQPQHFGDGTRLSIL.